One and the same sample provided the 7 T cell receptor beta chains below, sequenced in a study of T cells in localized non-small cell lung cancer. The method was immunoSEQ multiplex PCR; TCRdb's version includes in-frame clones alone and lacks a portion of them. This table holds fewer than 90,000 clones, about 83% found once. Here the sequenced sample was peripheral blood, taken before any cancer treatment. These receptors originate from a man aged 40-75 years with stage I lung adenocarcinoma.

The count of this clone is one. The V gene is TRBV7-2, the J gene TRBJ2-4; D is possibly TRBD1 or TRBD2 (5 bases each). CDR1 and CDR2 (germline): SGHTA, FQGNSA. The CDR3 is made up of 15 amino acids. V gave up 2 bases and J gave up 6 bases, with 14 bases separating them. CDR3 in DNA: TGTGCCAGCAGCTTATCTTCAGGGAGTTTAAACATTCAGTACTTC. Amino acid sequence: CASSLSSGSLNIQYF.

This rearrangement joins TRBV6-1 to TRBJ2-5, with unresolved D. CDR1 MNHNS and CDR2 SASEGT come from the germline V gene. There are 13 residues in the CDR3. V was pared by 6 bases and J by 5 bases, with 13 bases between. CDR3 bases: TGTGCCAGCAGGCCCACGGACGGGGAGACCCAGTACTTC. Encoded protein: CASRPTDGETQYF.

This chain links TRBV11-2 with TRBJ2-7; D is uncertain. Trimming cost V 4 bases and J 0 bases, with 10 bases left between them. CDR1 is SGHAT, CDR2 FQNNGV, per germline. The CDR3 contains 14 residues. CDR3 sequence (DNA): TGTGCCAGCAGCTCTGACCGAAGCTCCTACGAGCAGTACTTC. It specifies CASSSDRSSYEQYF.

V usage is TRBV5-1 and J usage is TRBJ1-6; D is undetermined. The length of the CDR3 is 14 residues. From germline, CDR1 is SGHRS and CDR2 YFSETQ. Trimming took off 0 bases at V and 9 bases at J, with 10 bases between the two ends. As DNA, the CDR3 is TGCGCCAGCAGCTTGGAAGGGTCAGGTTCACCCCTCCACTTT. This encodes CASSLEGSGSPLHF.

The V call is TRBV29-1, the J call TRBJ1-1, with D tentatively TRBD1 (6 bases). Trimming left V 7 bases short and J 5 bases short, with 20 bases between. This CDR3 has 14 residues. CDR1 and CDR2 (germline): SQVTM, ANQGSEA. The chain's CDR3 is CSAGGSGVGTEAFF. The CDR3 DNA follows: TGCAGCGCTGGGGGCTCGGGGGTAGGGACTGAAGCTTTCTTT.

With regard to this clone: The sample carries other DNA sequences with the same CDR3. V usage is TRBV30 and J usage is TRBJ1-1, with D tentatively TRBD1 (5 bases). Germline CDR1 reads GTSNPN; CDR2 reads SVGIG (reference sequence). The CDR3 covers 12 residues. The germline V and J ends were trimmed by 5 bases and 14 bases, with 21 bases remaining between them. The CDR3 DNA reads TGTGCCTGGGGGCAGTCGTCGGACAAGGCCTTCTTT. This codes for CAWGQSSDKAFF.

The genes are TRBV11-2 and TRBJ1-1; TRBD1 might be the D (6 bases). V lost 1 base and J 4 bases, leaving 7 bases between the germline ends. This CDR3 contains 13 residues. Germline V gene sequence: CDR1 SGHAT, CDR2 FQNNGV. Here the CDR3 DNA reads TGTGCCAGCAGCTTAGTAGGGGGCACTGAAGCTTTCTTT. This encodes CASSLVGGTEAFF.